This entry describes one T cell receptor (beta chain). Its antigen is not known. Germline CDR1 and CDR2: MNHEY and SVGAGI. The CDR3 is 14 residues long. The V end lost 5 bases, the J end lost 2 bases, and 13 bases lay between the germline ends. The entry originates in a study of T cells in pancreatic ductal adenocarcinoma. General study results and limits: Unique clonotypes were 7.5 to 8.5-fold more numerous in blood than in tumor. Blood clonality (roughly 0.075) did not differ significantly from tumor (about 0.12).

No neoadjuvant therapy was given to the selected pancreatic ductal adenocarcinoma patients before their surgery. Assay used: immunoSEQ multiplex PCR; TCRdb lists only in-frame clones, some missing. The table includes some 16,000 clones, under 95% detected once. The chain is built from TRBV6-5 and TRBJ2-7; D unresolved. Sequenced material: PBMCs. The clonotype originates from a human donor with pancreatic ductal adenocarcinoma. CDR3 DNA sequence: TGTGCCAGCAGTCATTCCGGGCCACCCTACGAGCAGTACTTC. Translating gives CASSHSGPPYEQYF.